This T cell receptor beta chain was identified in a study of long-term antiretroviral therapy in people with HIV. Overall study findings and caveats: Once patients were on ART, diversity went higher but still fell short of transplant donor controls. HIV repertoires showed narrower CDR3 length ranges than controls.

Sequencing used immunoSEQ v3.0 at survey level. Only in-frame clones appear in the TCRdb table, and some are missing; sequencing was by immunoSEQ multiplex PCR. The data hold more than 15,000 clones, with roughly 92% observed a single time. J gave up 8 bases and V 4 bases, and 10 bases lay outside the gene matches. This CDR3 region has 14 residues. From germline, CDR1 is SGHAT and CDR2 FQDESV (reference sequence). Until DNA extraction, the samples held between roughly 1-10 million cryopreserved PBMC. As for this clone: No antigen is known for it.

The specimen was unsorted PBMCs, collected 0.6 years after starting antiretroviral therapy. The source of this sequence is a woman in her thirties or forties with HIV. This rearrangement joins TRBV11-1 to TRBJ1-2; the match to TRBD1 covers 7 bases. The CDR3 protein is CASSSGQEVQGYTF. The DNA for the CDR3 is TGTGCCAGCAGCTCCGGACAGGAGGTGCAGGGCTACACCTTC. The variable domain in full, with the rest retrieved from reference TRBV11-1 and TRBJ1-2, is EAEVAQSPRYKITEKSQAVAFWCDPISGHATLYWYRQILGQGPELLVQFQDESVVDDSQLPKDRFSAERLKGVDSTLKIQPAELGDSAMYLCASSSGQEVQGYTFGSGTRLTVV.